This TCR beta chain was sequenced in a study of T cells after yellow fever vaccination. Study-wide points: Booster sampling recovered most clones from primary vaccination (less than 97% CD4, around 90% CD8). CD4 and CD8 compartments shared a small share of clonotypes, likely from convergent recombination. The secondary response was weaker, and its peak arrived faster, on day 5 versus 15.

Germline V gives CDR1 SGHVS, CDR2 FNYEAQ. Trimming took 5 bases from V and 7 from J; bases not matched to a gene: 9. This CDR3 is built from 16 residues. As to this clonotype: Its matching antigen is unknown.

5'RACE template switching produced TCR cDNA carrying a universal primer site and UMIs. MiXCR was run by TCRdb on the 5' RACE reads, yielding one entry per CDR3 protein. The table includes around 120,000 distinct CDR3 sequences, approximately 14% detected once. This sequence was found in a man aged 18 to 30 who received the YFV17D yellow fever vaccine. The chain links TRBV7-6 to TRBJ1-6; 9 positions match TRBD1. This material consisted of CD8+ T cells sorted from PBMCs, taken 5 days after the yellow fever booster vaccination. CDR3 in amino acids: CASSHTGGARNSPLHF. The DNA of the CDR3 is TGTGCCAGCAGCCACACAGGGGGCGCCCGGAATTCACCCCTCCACTTT.